This T cell receptor (beta chain) is drawn from a study of blood T cell repertoires in COVID-19. Study overall: Samples came from the United States, Italy and Spain, spanning acute and convalescent COVID-19. The cDNA or gDNA used as material had been derived from T cells, B-cell-depleted T cells, or PBMCs.

Germline V gene lookup returns CDR1 ENHRY and CDR2 SYGVKD. The CDR3 is 16 amino acids. V was clipped by 2 bases and J by 4 bases; unmatched bases: 8. In the authors' methods: Counts of nucleated cells, estimated from reference gene primer amplification, were obtained. Some clones are missing from TCRdb's copy, which holds only in-frame ones; the method was immunoSEQ multiplex PCR. The DNA gave D and trimming, while V, J and clone size come from that table. Of roughly 24,000 clones detected, about 92% appear once; the ten largest clones hold around 1.9%. The sequence derives from a human donor in a cohort sampled during active COVID-19. The chain carries TRBV10-3 and TRBJ2-5; 9 bases fit TRBD2. Material for sequencing was peripheral blood. CDR3 nucleotide sequence: TGTGCCATCAGTGAGGGGAGCGGGGGGACTGTAGAGACCCAGTACTTC. This translates into CAISEGSGGTVETQYF.